Below, 3 T cell receptor beta chains from the same sample are listed, as sequenced in a study of tumor and adjacent non-tumor tissue in lung cancer. The template was RNA from unsorted bulk tissue. The library came from three nested PCR rounds adapted from ARM-PCR protocols. One entry per CDR3 protein, called by TCRdb with MiXCR from the multiplex PCR reads. Counted here are about 76,000 distinct CDR3 sequences, about two thirds occurring once; the ten biggest clones make up 10% to 15%. The specimen was lung tumor tissue. These receptors were taken from a woman between 65 and 79 years old with non-small cell lung cancer.

This clonotype was seen at least ten times. The V and J genes are TRBV5-4 and TRBJ2-7, with 7 positions matching TRBD2. Trimming removed 5 bases from V and 0 bases from J; junction bases left unmatched: 5. CDR1 SGHNT and CDR2 YYREEE come from the germline V gene (reference sequence). The CDR3 totals 14 residues. CDR3 in DNA: TGTGCCAGCAGTCTCGGCGGGAGCTCCTACGAGCAGTACTTC. It translates to CASSLGGSSYEQYF.

This clonotype was seen at least ten times. This rearrangement joins TRBV24-1 to TRBJ1-5; no definite D call. The CDR3 spans 14 residues. From germline, CDR1 is KGHDR and CDR2 SFDVKD. V lost 3 bases, J lost 3 bases, and 8 bases lay in between. CDR3 region: CATSDPSDNQPQHF. As DNA, the CDR3 is TGTGCCACCAGTGATCCCAGTGACAATCAGCCCCAGCATTTT.

A remark on this clonotype: An end of the junction does not agree with germline; a read error may underlie this. The chain joins TRBV6-2 or TRBV6-3 to TRBJ1-2, with a weak D call TRBD1 (6 bases). Germline V CDR1 and CDR2: MNHEY, SVGEGT. This CDR3 is 15 amino acids long. CDR3 sequence reads: CVSNDSGGENYGYTF. For the CDR3, the DNA is TGTGTCAGCAACGACTCTGGGGGCGAAAACTATGGCTACACCTTC.